Below, 20 T cell receptor beta chains from the same sample are listed, as sequenced in a study of CD8+ T cells in alopecia areata. The authors extracted RNA and reverse transcribed it into cDNA as the sequencing template. The data were produced by immunoSEQ multiplex PCR, yet TCRdb's version contains in-frame clones alone and is incomplete. The sample includes under 350,000 clones, 58% seen only once; the top ten take under 2%. Treatment specified: oral pan-JAK inhibitor, 5-10 mg twice daily. The starting material was CD4+ T cells sorted from blood, obtained at week 24, from a patient treated with tofacitinib. The receptors here all came from a human donor with alopecia areata.

This chain joins TRBV7-6 and TRBJ1-5; D call uncertain. V gave up 0 bases and J gave up 4 bases, with 4 bases separating them. The germline CDR1 and CDR2 sequences are SGHVS and FNYEAQ. CDR3 length: 13 residues. The CDR3 region is CASSLAPNQPQHF. The CDR3, as DNA: TGTGCCAGCAGCTTAGCGCCAAATCAGCCCCAGCATTTT.

The CDR3 spells CSVAPHRTGEQYF. In DNA, the CDR3 is TGCAGCGTTGCCCCGCACAGGACGGGAGAGCAGTACTTC. The chain carries TRBV29-1 and TRBJ2-7; D is tentatively TRBD1 or TRBD2 (5 bases each). Germline V gene sequence: CDR1 SQVTM, CDR2 ANQGSEA. V was trimmed by 4 bases and J by 7 bases, leaving 17 bases between them. The CDR3 is made up of 13 amino acids.

This clone was recorded once. The chain uses TRBV10-3 and TRBJ1-6; D is unclear. CDR3 size: 14 residues. Between the trimmed V and J ends, which lost 5 bases and 4 bases, there was a span of 9 bases. Germline lookup yields CDR1 ENHRY and CDR2 SYGVKD. This CDR3 reads CAISLEGYNSPLHF. CDR3 nucleotide sequence: TGTGCCATCAGTCTGGAGGGTTATAATTCACCCCTCCACTTT.

The chain recombines TRBV18 with TRBJ1-2, with D unclear. This CDR3 has 13 residues. Germline loops: CDR1 KGHSH, CDR2 LQKENI. V was clipped by 1 base and J by 6 bases, with 9 bases between them. CDR3 in DNA: TGTGCCAGCTCACCACAGCAGGAGGATGGCTACACCTTC. It specifies CASSPQQEDGYTF.

The chain joins TRBV7-8 to TRBJ2-6; D remains unclear. The CDR3 has 17 amino acids. V dropped 1 base and J dropped 1 base, with 11 bases sitting between them. Germline V gives CDR1 SGHVS, CDR2 FQNEAQ. The CDR3 is CASSLGSGWSGANVLTF. The DNA of the CDR3 is TGTGCCAGCAGCTTAGGGTCCGGGTGGTCTGGGGCCAACGTCCTGACTTTC. Drawing the rest from reference TRBV7-8 and TRBJ2-6, the complete variable domain is GAGVSQSPRYKVAKRGQDVALRCDPISGHVSLFWYQQALGQGPEFLTYFQNEAQLDKSGLPSDRFFAERPEGSVSTLKIQRTQQEDSAVYLCASSLGSGWSGANVLTFGAGSRLTVL.

There are a few counts of this clone. The CDR3 region has the DNA TGTGCCAGCAGCCGGGACAGTACGAACACCGGGGAGCTGTTTTTT. Translated, it gives CASSRDSTNTGELFF. The J gene is TRBJ2-2, the V gene TRBV7-2; 7 bases align to TRBD1. The trim removed 5 bases at V and 0 bases at J, leaving 3 bases unmatched. CDR3 length: 15 residues. The V gene's germline CDR1 is SGHTA and CDR2 FQGNSA.

The chain uses TRBV7-2 and TRBJ2-5; D unclear. There are 12 residues in the CDR3. Between the trimmed V and J ends, which lost 7 bases and 5 bases, there was a span of 11 bases. Germline V CDR1 and CDR2: SGHTA, FQGNSA. CDR3 amino acids: CASTPQGETQYF. The CDR3 nucleotides are TGTGCCAGCACCCCGCAAGGGGAGACCCAGTACTTC.

This sequence joins TRBV30 and TRBJ2-6; 8 bases are shared with TRBD1. Germline values: CDR1 GTSNPN, CDR2 SVGIG (reference sequence). CDR3 size: 17 residues. V shed 4 bases, J shed 0 bases, and the junction held 8 bases outside the gene matches. The CDR3 region has the DNA TGTGCCTGGACTCCGGGACAGGCAAACTCTGGGGCCAACGTCCTGACTTTC. This translates into CAWTPGQANSGANVLTF.

J is TRBJ2-3 and V is TRBV11-2; 12 nucleotides agree with TRBD1. J gave up 3 bases and V 1 base, and 5 bases lay outside the gene matches. The CDR3 contains 17 residues. The germline gives CDR1 SGHAT, CDR2 FQNNGV. CDR3 in amino acids: CASSLAGQGARTDTQYF. CDR3 nucleotide sequence: TGTGCCAGCAGCTTAGCGGGACAGGGGGCGCGAACAGATACGCAGTATTTT.

The V gene is TRBV30, the J gene TRBJ2-2, with D possibly being TRBD2 (5 bases). The CDR3 consists of 14 residues. V shed 0 bases and J shed 5 bases, with 10 bases lying between them. Germline CDR1 and CDR2: GTSNPN and SVGIG (reference sequence). The CDR3 reads CAWSVEGPTGELFF. CDR3 bases: TGTGCCTGGAGTGTTGAGGGTCCGACCGGGGAGCTGTTTTTT.

This clone was detected a few times. V and J are TRBV29-1 and TRBJ2-5; no clear D gene. The CDR3 has 12 residues. V lost 1 base and J lost 4, with 7 bases in between. Germline V gives CDR1 SQVTM, CDR2 ANQGSEA. This CDR3 is CSVEGVGETQYF. The CDR3 nucleotides are TGCAGCGTTGAAGGAGTCGGAGAGACCCAGTACTTC.

The rearrangement links TRBV6-5 to TRBJ1-6; D remains unclear. CDR1 MNHEY and CDR2 SVGAGI come from the germline V gene. V was shortened by 4 bases and J by 10 bases, with 17 bases between the two germline ends. CDR3 length: 15 residues. The CDR3 reads CASSSAVLFDSPLHF. The CDR3 region has the DNA TGTGCCAGCAGTTCCGCTGTTCTTTTTGACTCACCCCTCCACTTT.

The chain's CDR3 is CASSEVRRYEQYF. Written as DNA, the CDR3 is TGTGCCAGCAGTGAAGTCCGGCGCTACGAGCAGTACTTC. The chain combines TRBV2 with TRBJ2-7; D is ambiguous. CDR3 length equals 13 residues. Germline loops: CDR1 SNHLY, CDR2 FYNNEI. V was clipped by 1 base and J by 3 bases, with 7 bases between them.

This clone was seen more than once but under ten times. V gene TRBV28 combines with J gene TRBJ2-5, with D perhaps matching TRBD2 (7 bases). CDR1 and CDR2 (germline): MDHEN, SYDVKM. The CDR3 length is 16 residues. V lost 2 bases, J lost 4 bases, and 17 bases lay in between. The CDR3 reads CASSLTPGGRGETQYF. CDR3 nucleotides: TGTGCCAGCAGTTTAACCCCCGGGGGGCGAGGAGAGACCCAGTACTTC.

Only one count was recorded for this clone. This chain uses TRBV9 with TRBJ1-1; D is unclear. The V end lost 0 bases, the J end lost 6 bases, and 9 bases lay between the germline ends. The CDR3 is 13 residues long. Germline lookup yields CDR1 SGDLS and CDR2 YYNGEE. CDR3 loop: CASSVDSHAEAFF. In DNA, the CDR3 is TGTGCCAGCAGCGTAGATTCACACGCTGAAGCTTTCTTT.

This chain connects TRBV5-1 to TRBJ2-1, with D unclear. This CDR3 is built from 12 residues. CDR1 is SGHRS and CDR2 is YFSETQ in the germline V gene. V lost 1 base and J lost 6, with 5 bases in between. CDR3 residues: CASSLNSNEQFF. The CDR3 nucleotides read TGCGCCAGCAGCTTGAACAGCAATGAGCAGTTCTTC.

This clone has a handful of counts. The chain has TRBV4-2 and TRBJ2-1; 13 positions match TRBD2. Germline trimming cut 2 bases from V and 4 bases from J; bases unmatched to any gene: 2. The CDR3 spans 16 residues. Germline V gives CDR1 LGHNA, CDR2 YNFKEQ. CDR3 in amino acids: CASSQRLAGGYNEQFF. CDR3 sequence (DNA): TGTGCCAGCAGCCAACGACTAGCGGGGGGTTACAATGAGCAGTTCTTC.

This clone was seen only a few times. The chain links TRBV5-4 to TRBJ2-2; perhaps TRBD2 as D (6 bases). Trimming cost V 7 bases and J 5 bases, with 18 bases left between them. Germline V CDR1 and CDR2: SGHNT, YYREEE (reference sequence). The CDR3 is made up of 15 amino acids. As DNA, the CDR3 is TGTGCCAGCTACACCGCGAAGGCGGGAACCGGGGAGCTGTTTTTT. It encodes CASYTAKAGTGELFF.

The chain couples TRBV25-1 to TRBJ2-1; perhaps TRBD1 as D (6 bases). CDR1 and CDR2 (germline): MGHDK, SYGVNS. This CDR3 has 14 residues. V was pared by 1 base and J by 7 bases, with 11 bases between. The CDR3 protein is CASSEWTARNEQFF. CDR3 nucleotides: TGTGCCAGCAGTGAATGGACAGCCAGGAATGAGCAGTTCTTC.

Concerning this clone: Other nucleotide sequences from this sample produce the same CDR3. The chain employs TRBV7-9 and TRBJ2-1; D may be TRBD2 (5 bases). Germline values: CDR1 SEHNR, CDR2 FQNEAQ (reference sequence). With 0 bases removed from V and 5 bases from J, the gap between germline ends came to 5 bases. The CDR3 spans 13 residues. CDR3 amino acids: CASSLARDNEQFF. The CDR3 coding sequence is TGTGCCAGCAGCTTAGCGAGGGACAATGAGCAGTTCTTC.